The rows below give T cell receptor beta chains drawn from one sample of a study of cytomegalovirus exposure and HLA in healthy donors. Clones were sequenced by immunoSEQ multiplex PCR, and TCRdb holds only the in-frame ones, with some missing. The sample has about 110,000 clones, about 80% seen once. The sequencing sample was made of PBMCs. Receptors were obtained from a woman in her fifties or sixties in good health and CMV-seropositive. Both conserved end residues are part of each CDR3. D genes are given only for firm matches. A row's size may be missing; if present it is once, few, many or a size class.

CDR3aa,CDR3nt,j_gene,d_gene,abundance,v_gene
CASSYTRGTAVTMNTEAFF,TGTGCCAGCAGCTATACCCGGGGGACAGCCGTAACCATGAACACTGAAGCTTTCTTT,TRBJ1-1,TRBD1,NA,TRBV7-9
CASSEAYREFYGYTF,TGTGCCAGCAGTGAAGCCTACAGGGAATTCTATGGCTACACCTTC,TRBJ1-2,NA,NA,TRBV6-1
CASSYTSFQETQYF,TGTGCCAGCTCGTACACTAGTTTTCAAGAGACCCAGTACTTC,TRBJ2-5,NA,NA,TRBV18
CASSHSGTSGRGVYEQYF,TGTGCCAGCAGCCATAGTGGGACTAGCGGCCGGGGTGTCTACGAGCAGTACTTC,TRBJ2-7,TRBD2,NA,TRBV7-9
CASSTQGAGELFF,TGTGCTAGCAGCACGCAGGGTGCCGGGGAGCTGTTTTTT,TRBJ2-2,NA,NA,TRBV7-7
CASSAGGVGYTF,TGTGCCAGTAGTGCCGGGGGGGTGGGCTACACCTTC,TRBJ1-2,NA,NA,TRBV19
CAISEDRGLQSPLHF,TGTGCCATCAGTGAGGACAGGGGGCTGCAATCACCCCTCCACTTT,TRBJ1-6,TRBD1,NA,TRBV10-3
CACTTRFGTDTQYF,TGTGCCTGCACGACACGCTTCGGCACAGATACGCAGTATTTT,TRBJ2-3,NA,NA,TRBV30
CASSPGVVDDEQFF,TGTGCCAGCAGCCCCGGGGTAGTGGATGATGAGCAGTTCTTC,TRBJ2-1,NA,NA,TRBV5-6
CASKGLGNEQFF,TGTGCCAGCAAAGGACTGGGCAATGAGCAGTTCTTC,TRBJ2-1,NA,NA,TRBV27
CASSLRRERAQYF,TGTGCTAGCAGCTTAAGGAGGGAGCGGGCCCAGTACTTC,TRBJ2-5,NA,once,TRBV7-7